One and the same sample provided the 3 T cell receptor beta chains below, sequenced in a study of shared clonotypes between healthy human individuals. Generated by immunoSEQ multiplex PCR, the TCRdb table keeps only in-frame clones and is missing some. This repertoire shows about 2,200,000 clones, just over 90% found once; its top ten account for 1.5% to 2%. CD45RO-negative CD8 cells positively selected for CCR7 made up the naive population, which excluded terminally differentiated effector memory CD45RA+ cells. The source material was naive CD8+ T cells from PBMCs. These receptors were obtained from a man aged 18 to 30 in good health. Some clones in this sample may be carry-over from other donors' samples.

This chain links TRBV7-9 with TRBJ1-1; 10 bases fit TRBD1. Germline V gives CDR1 SEHNR, CDR2 FQNEAQ (reference sequence). After removal of 5 bases from V and 4 bases from J, the junction contained 4 bases not matched to a gene. The CDR3 consists of 14 residues. The CDR3 region has the DNA TGTGCCAGCAGCGGCCGGGACAGGGGCACTGAAGCTTTCTTT. Translation gives CASSGRDRGTEAFF.

The chain has TRBV7-9 and TRBJ1-3; no firm D call. V lost 2 bases, J lost 2 bases, and 10 bases lay in between. This CDR3 region has 15 residues. CDR1 and CDR2 from the germline V gene are SEHNR and FQNEAQ (reference sequence). The chain's CDR3 is CASSLLRETGNTIYF. The CDR3, as DNA: TGTGCCAGCAGCTTATTGCGGGAAACTGGAAACACCATATATTTT.

Remarks on this clone: Other DNA sequences in the sample encode the same CDR3. This chain links TRBV9 with TRBJ2-7; 11 bases align to TRBD1. The V and J ends lost 4 bases and 1 base, in that order; junction bases with no gene match: 4. Germline CDR1 reads SGDLS; CDR2 reads YYNGEE. The CDR3 totals 15 residues. The CDR3 is CASSPGQGASYEQYF. The CDR3 coding sequence is TGTGCCAGCAGCCCAGGACAGGGGGCATCCTACGAGCAGTACTTC.